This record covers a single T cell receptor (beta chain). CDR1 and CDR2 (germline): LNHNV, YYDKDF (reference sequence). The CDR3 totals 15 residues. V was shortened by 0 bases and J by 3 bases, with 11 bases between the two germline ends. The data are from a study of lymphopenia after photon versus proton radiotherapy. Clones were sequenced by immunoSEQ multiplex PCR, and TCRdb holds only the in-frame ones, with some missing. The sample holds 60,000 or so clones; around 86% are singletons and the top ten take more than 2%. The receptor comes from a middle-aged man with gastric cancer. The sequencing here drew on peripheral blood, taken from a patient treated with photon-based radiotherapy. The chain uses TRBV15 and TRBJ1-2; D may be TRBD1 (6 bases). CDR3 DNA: TGTGCCACCAGCAGAGATCGGGGGACATACTATGGCTACACCTTC. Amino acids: CATSRDRGTYYGYTF.